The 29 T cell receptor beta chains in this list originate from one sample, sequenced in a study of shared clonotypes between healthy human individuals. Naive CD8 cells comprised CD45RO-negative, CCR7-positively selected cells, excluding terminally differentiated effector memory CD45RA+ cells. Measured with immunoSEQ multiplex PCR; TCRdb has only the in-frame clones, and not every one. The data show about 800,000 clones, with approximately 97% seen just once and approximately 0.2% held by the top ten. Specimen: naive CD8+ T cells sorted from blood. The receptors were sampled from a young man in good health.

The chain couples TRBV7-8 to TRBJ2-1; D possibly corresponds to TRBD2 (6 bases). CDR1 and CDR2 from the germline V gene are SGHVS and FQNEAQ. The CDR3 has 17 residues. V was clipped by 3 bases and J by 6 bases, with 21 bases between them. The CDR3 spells CASSLFPSGGLGNEQFF. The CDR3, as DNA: TGTGCCAGCAGCTTGTTCCCTTCCGGGGGACTTGGCAATGAGCAGTTCTTC.

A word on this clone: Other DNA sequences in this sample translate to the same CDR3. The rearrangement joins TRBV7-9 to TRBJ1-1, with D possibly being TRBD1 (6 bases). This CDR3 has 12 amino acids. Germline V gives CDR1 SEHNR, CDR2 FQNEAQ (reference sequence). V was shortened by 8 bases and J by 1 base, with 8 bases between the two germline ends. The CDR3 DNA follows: TGTGCCAGCCGCAGGGGGAACACTGAAGCTTTCTTT. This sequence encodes CASRRGNTEAFF.

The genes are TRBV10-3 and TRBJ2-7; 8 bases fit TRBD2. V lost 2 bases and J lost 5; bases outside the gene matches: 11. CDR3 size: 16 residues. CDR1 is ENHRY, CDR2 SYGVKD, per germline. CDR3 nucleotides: TGTGCCATCAGTGAGGCCCCGAGCGGGAGAGCGAACGAGCAGTACTTC. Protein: CAISEAPSGRANEQYF.

CDR3 bases: TGTGCCAGCAGTTTCCGGACAACCCCCTTGAGTGAGCAGTTCTTC. It encodes CASSFRTTPLSEQFF. This rearrangement joins TRBV27 to TRBJ2-1; D may be TRBD1 (5 bases). The CDR3 extends over 15 amino acids. Trimming removed 3 bases at V and 9 bases at J, with 18 bases between. Per germline, CDR1 MNHEY and CDR2 SMNVEV (reference sequence).

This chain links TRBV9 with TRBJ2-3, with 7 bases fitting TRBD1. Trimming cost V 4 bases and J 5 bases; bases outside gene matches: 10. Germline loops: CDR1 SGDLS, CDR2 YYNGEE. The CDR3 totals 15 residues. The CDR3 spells CASSPRQGDRDTQYF. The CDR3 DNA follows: TGTGCCAGCAGCCCGCGCCAGGGGGACAGAGATACGCAGTATTTT.

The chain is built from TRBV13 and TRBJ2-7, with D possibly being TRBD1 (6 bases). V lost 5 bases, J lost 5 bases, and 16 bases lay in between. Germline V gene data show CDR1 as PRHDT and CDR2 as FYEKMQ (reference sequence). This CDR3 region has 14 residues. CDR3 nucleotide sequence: TGTGCCAGCAGCCCGAATTTGGGGGCACACGAGCAGTACTTC. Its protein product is CASSPNLGAHEQYF.

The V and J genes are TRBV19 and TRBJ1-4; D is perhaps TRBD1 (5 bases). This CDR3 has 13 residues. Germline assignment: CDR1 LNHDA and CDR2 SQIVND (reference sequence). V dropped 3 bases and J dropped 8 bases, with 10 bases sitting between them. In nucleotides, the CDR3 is TGTGCCAGTAGTATGGACAAATTGGAAAAACTGTTTTTT. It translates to CASSMDKLEKLFF.

Written as DNA, the CDR3 is TGCAGCGTTGGGGGGGACAGGGGAATTGGTGTAGATACGCAGTATTTT. Translating it yields CSVGGDRGIGVDTQYF. This sequence joins TRBV29-1 and TRBJ2-3; 10 nucleotides match TRBD1. Germline V gene data show CDR1 as SQVTM and CDR2 as ANQGSEA. This CDR3 spans 16 amino acids. The V and J ends lost 4 bases and 5 bases, in that order; junction bases with no gene match: 12.

The CDR3 DNA reads TGTGCCAGCAGTTTAGAAACCGGGACCGCCTTTGAGAGCTCTGGGGCCAACGTCCTGACTTTC. Translation gives CASSLETGTAFESSGANVLTF. The V call is TRBV28, the J call TRBJ2-6, with D tentatively TRBD1 or TRBD2 (5 bases each). Trimming stripped 2 bases from V and 0 bases from J, with 23 bases between. In germline, CDR1 is MDHEN, CDR2 SYDVKM. This CDR3 spans 21 amino acids.

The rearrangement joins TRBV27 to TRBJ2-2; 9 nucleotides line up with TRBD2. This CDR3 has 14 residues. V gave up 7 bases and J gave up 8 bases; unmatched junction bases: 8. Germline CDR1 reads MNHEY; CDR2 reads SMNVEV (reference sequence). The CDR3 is CASTLRSGRGELFF. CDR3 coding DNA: TGTGCCAGCACCCTAAGGAGCGGGAGGGGGGAGCTGTTTTTT.

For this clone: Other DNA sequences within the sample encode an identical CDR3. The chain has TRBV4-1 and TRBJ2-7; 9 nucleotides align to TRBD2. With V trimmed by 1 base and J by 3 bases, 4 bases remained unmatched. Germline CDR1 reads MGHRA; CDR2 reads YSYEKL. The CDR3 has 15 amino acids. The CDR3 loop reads CASSQGLAGVYEQYF. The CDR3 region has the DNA TGCGCCAGCAGCCAAGGTTTAGCGGGAGTCTACGAGCAGTACTTC.

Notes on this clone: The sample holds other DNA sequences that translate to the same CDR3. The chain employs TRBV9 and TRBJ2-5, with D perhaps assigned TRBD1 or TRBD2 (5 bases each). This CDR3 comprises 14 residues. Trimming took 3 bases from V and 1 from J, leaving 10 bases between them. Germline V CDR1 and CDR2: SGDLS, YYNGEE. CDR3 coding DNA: TGTGCCAGCAGCGCATCCGGGACCCAAGAGACCCAGTACTTC. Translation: CASSASGTQETQYF. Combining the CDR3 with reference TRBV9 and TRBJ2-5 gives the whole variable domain DSGVTQTPKHLITATGQRVTLRCSPRSGDLSVYWYQQSLDQGLQFLIQYYNGEERAKGNILERFSAQQFPDLHSELNLSSLELGDSALYFCASSASGTQETQYFGPGTRLLVL.

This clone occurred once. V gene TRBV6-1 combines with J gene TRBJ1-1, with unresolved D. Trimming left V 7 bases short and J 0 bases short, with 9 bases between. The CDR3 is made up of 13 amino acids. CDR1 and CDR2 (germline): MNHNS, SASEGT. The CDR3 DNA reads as TGTGCCAGCAAGCAGGCCATGAACACTGAAGCTTTCTTT. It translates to CASKQAMNTEAFF.

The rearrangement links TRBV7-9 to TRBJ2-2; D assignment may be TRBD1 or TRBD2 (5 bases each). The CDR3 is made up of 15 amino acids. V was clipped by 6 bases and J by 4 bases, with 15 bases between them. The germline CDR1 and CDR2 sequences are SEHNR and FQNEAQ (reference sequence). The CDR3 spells CASSSEQAGTGELFF. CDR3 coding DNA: TGTGCCAGCAGTTCCGAACAGGCGGGCACCGGGGAGCTGTTTTTT.

CDR3 loop: CASRPLAGDVEQYF. CDR3 sequence (DNA): TGTGCCAGCAGACCACTAGCGGGAGATGTCGAGCAGTACTTC. V usage is TRBV28 and J usage is TRBJ2-7, with 11 bases matching TRBD2. The junction had 7 bases not matched to a gene; V was cut back by 6 bases and J by 6 bases. The CDR3 sequence is 14 residues long. CDR1 and CDR2 (germline): MDHEN, SYDVKM.

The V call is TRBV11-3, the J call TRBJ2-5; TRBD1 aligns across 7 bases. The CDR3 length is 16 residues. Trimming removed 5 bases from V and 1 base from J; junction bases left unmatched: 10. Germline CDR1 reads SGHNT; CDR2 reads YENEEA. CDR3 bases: TGTGCCAGCAGCCTTCTCGAACCAGGGGGCCAAGAGACCCAGTACTTC. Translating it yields CASSLLEPGGQETQYF.

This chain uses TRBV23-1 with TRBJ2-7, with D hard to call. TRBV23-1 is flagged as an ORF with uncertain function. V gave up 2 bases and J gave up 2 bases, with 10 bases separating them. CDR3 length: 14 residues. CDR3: CASSQACQAYEQYF. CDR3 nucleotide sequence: TGCGCCAGCAGTCAAGCTTGTCAAGCCTACGAGCAGTACTTC.

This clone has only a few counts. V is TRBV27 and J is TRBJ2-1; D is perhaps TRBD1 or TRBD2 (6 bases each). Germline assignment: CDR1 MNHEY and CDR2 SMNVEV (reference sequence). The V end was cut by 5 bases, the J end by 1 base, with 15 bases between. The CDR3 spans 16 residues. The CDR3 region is CASSPWGAPSYNEQFF. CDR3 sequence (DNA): TGTGCCAGCAGTCCTTGGGGGGCGCCATCCTACAATGAGCAGTTCTTC.

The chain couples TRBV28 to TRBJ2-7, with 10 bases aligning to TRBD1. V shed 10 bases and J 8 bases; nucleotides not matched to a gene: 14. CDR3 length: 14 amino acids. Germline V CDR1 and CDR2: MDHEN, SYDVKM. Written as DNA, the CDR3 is TGTGCCACCCGACTGCCGGGACAGGGGTTACAGCAGTACTTC. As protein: CATRLPGQGLQQYF.

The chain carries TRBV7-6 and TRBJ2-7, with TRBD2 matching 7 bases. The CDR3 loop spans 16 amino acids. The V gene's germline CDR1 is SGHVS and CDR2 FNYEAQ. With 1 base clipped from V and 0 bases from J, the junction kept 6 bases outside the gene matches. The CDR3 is CASSLGPAGSSYEQYF. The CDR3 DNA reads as TGTGCCAGCAGCTTAGGCCCAGCGGGAAGCTCCTACGAGCAGTACTTC.

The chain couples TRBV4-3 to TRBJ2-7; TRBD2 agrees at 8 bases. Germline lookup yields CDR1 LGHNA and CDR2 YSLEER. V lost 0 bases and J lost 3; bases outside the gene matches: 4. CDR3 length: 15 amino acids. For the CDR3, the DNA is TGCGCCAGCAGCCAAGATCGAACTAGCGGCTACGAGCAGTACTTC. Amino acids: CASSQDRTSGYEQYF.

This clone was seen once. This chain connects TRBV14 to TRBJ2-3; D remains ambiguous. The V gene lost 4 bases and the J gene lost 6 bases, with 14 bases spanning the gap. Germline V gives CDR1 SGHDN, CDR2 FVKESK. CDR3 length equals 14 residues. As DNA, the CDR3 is TGTGCCAGCAGCCGGGTTGACCCGCAGGATACGCAGTATTTT. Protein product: CASSRVDPQDTQYF.

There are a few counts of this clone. CDR3 sequence: CASSWTSGSTYEQYF. The DNA of the CDR3 is TGCGCCAGCAGCTGGACTAGCGGGAGTACCTACGAGCAGTACTTC. This chain uses TRBV5-1 with TRBJ2-7; 13 nucleotides line up with TRBD2. Looked up from germline, CDR1 is SGHRS and CDR2 is YFSETQ. The CDR3 covers 15 residues. The ends lost 3 bases at V and 2 bases at J; junction bases unmatched: 2.

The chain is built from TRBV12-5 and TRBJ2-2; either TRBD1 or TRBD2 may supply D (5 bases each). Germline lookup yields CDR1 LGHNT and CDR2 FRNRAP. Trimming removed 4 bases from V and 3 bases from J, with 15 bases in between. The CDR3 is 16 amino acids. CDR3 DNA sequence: TGTGCTAGTGGTTCTACTAGGGGCTTGGACACCGGGGAGCTGTTTTTT. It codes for CASGSTRGLDTGELFF.

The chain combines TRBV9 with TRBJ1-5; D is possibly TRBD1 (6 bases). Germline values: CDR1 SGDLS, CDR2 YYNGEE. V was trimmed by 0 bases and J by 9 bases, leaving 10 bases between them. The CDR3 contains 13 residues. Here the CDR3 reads CASSVDRAGPQHF. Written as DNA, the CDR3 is TGTGCCAGCAGCGTAGACAGGGCTGGGCCCCAGCATTTT.

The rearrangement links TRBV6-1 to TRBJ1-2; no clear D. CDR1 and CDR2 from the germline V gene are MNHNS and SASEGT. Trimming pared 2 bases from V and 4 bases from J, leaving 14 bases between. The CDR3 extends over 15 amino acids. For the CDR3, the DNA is TGTGCCAGCAGTGAAACGGGAGACCTAGGCTATGGCTACACCTTC. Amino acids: CASSETGDLGYGYTF.

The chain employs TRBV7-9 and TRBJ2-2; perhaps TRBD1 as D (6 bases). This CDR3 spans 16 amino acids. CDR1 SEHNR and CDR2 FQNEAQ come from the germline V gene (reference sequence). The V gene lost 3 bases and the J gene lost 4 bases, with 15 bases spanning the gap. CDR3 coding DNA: TGTGCCAGCAGCTTCGCACGCACAGGGCCCACCGGGGAGCTGTTTTTT. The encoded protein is CASSFARTGPTGELFF.

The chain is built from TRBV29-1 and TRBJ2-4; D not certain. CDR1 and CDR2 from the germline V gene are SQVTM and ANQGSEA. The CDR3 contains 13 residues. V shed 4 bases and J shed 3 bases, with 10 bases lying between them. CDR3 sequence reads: CSVVSANKNIQYF. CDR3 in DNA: TGCAGCGTTGTCAGCGCCAACAAAAACATTCAGTACTTC.

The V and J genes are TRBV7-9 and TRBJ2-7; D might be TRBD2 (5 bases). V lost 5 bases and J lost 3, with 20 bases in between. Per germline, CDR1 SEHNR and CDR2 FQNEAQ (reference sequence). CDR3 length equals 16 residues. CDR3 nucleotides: TGTGCCAGCAGCCCCTCACGAGCGGCCCTCGACTACGAGCAGTACTTC. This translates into CASSPSRAALDYEQYF.